The clone carrying this T cell receptor (beta chain) was recorded at least ten times. The CDR3 runs to 15 residues. Trimming shortened V by 4 bases and J by 3 bases, and 13 bases separated the two germline ends. The V gene's germline CDR1 is SGHDT and CDR2 YYEEEE. Sample time point: sample taken at primary tumor resection. Whole RNA obtained from tumor, nontumor lung or frozen PBMC underwent sequencing without sorting. The approximately 78 donors had untreated early-stage non-small cell lung cancer. One entry per CDR3 protein results from TCRdb running MiXCR on the 5' RACE reads. The sample includes 50,000 to 65,000 distinct CDR3 sequences, 7.5% to 9% of them seen just once. This entry comes from a study of spatial heterogeneity in lung cancer. Turning to the study itself: The study consistently detected more beta-chain than alpha-chain sequences.

The receptor's source is a female donor with early-stage non-small cell lung cancer. Sample: PBMCs, taken at surgery. The rearrangement uses TRBV5-6 and TRBJ2-2, with D perhaps matching TRBD2 (5 bases). CDR3 sequence reads: CASSLEDDYTGELFF. CDR3 nucleotides: TGTGCCAGCAGCCTGGAGGATGACTACACCGGGGAGCTGTTTTTT.